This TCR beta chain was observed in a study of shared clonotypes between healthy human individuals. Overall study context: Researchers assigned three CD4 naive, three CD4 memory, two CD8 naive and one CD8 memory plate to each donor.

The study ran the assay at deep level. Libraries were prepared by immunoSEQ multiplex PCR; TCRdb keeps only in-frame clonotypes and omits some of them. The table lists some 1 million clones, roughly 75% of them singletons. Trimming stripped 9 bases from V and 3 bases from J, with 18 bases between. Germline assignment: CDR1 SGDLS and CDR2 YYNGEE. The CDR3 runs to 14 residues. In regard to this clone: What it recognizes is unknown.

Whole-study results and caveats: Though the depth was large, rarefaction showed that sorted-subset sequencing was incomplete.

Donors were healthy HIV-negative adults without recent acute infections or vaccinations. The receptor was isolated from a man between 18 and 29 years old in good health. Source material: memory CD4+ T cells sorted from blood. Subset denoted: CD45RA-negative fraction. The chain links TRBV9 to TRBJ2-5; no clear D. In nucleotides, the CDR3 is TGTGCCAACTTTGGGAAGCGTATCAAAGAGACCCAGTACTTC. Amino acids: CANFGKRIKETQYF.